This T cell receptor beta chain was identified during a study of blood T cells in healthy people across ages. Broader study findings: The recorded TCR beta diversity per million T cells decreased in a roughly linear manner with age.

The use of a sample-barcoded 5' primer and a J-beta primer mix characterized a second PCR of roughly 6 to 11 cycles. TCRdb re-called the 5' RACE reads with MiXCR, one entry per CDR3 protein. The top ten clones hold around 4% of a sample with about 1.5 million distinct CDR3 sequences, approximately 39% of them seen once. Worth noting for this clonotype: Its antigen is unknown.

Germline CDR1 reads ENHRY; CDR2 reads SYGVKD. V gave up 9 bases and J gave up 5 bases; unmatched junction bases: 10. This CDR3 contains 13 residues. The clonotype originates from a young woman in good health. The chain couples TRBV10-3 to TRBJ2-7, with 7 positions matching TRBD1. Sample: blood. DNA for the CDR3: TGTGCCATAGGGGACAGCCTGATCCACGAGCAGTACTTC. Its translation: CAIGDSLIHEQYF.